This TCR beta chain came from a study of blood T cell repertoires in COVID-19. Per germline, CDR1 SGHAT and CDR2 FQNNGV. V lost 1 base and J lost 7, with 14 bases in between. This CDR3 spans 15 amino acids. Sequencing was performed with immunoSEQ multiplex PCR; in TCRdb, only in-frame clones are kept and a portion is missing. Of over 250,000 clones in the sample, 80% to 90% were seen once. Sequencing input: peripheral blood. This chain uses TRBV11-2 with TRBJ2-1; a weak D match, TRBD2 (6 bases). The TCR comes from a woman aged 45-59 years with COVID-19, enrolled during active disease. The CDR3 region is CASSLGMKGRNEQFF. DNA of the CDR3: TGTGCCAGCAGCTTAGGGATGAAGGGGAGGAATGAGCAGTTCTTC.